What follows describes a single T cell receptor (beta chain). This entry is derived from a study of cytomegalovirus exposure and HLA in healthy donors. The ends were cut back, 1 base at V and 8 bases at J, with 20 bases in the middle. Germline lookup yields CDR1 GTSNPN and CDR2 SVGIG (reference sequence). The CDR3 is 15 residues long. With 60 Vbeta and 13 Jbeta primers, the PCR was carried out. Profiling relied on immunoSEQ multiplex PCR, and the TCRdb table lists in-frame clones only, not all of them. Of over 95,000 clones listed, 82% were seen once; the top ten hold around 2.5%. The sequenced sample consisted of PBMCs. The sequence was collected from a woman between 18 and 29 years old in good health and CMV-seronegative. The gene calls are TRBV30 and TRBJ1-2; D is possibly TRBD1 (6 bases). The CDR3 coding sequence is TGTGCCTGGAGTGCTCAACAGGGAAGGGCGAGCGGCTACACCTTC. Protein: CAWSAQQGRASGYTF.